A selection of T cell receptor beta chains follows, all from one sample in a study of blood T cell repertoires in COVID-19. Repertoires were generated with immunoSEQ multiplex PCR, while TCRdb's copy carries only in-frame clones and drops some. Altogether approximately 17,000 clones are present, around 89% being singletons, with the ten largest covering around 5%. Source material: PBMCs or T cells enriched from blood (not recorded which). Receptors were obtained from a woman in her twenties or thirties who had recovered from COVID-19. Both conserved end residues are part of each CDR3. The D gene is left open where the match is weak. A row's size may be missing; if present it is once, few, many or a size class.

TGTGCCAGCAGCCAAGACCACTCTGGTTCAGGGGCCTACAATTCACCCCTCCACTTT,CASSQDHSGSGAYNSPLHF,-,TRBV3-1/TRBV3-2,TRBJ1-6,-
TGTGCCAGCAGCTCAAATCGGGAGGAAGCTTTCTTT,CASSSNREEAFF,-,TRBV13,TRBJ1-1,-
TGTGCCAGCAGTTACTCGGGACAGGGTACCTCCTACGAGCAGTACTTC,CASSYSGQGTSYEQYF,-,TRBV6-5,TRBJ2-7,TRBD1
TGTGCCAGCAGGGCCGTCCCGAACACTGAAGCTTTCTTT,CASRAVPNTEAFF,few,TRBV4-2,TRBJ1-1,-
TGTGCCAGCAGCACATCGACAGGGTCTAGCTATGGCTACACCTTC,CASSTSTGSSYGYTF,-,TRBV7-2,TRBJ1-2,TRBD1
TGTGCCACCAGTGACTTTACAGGGTTCAAAGAAAAACTGTTTTTT,CATSDFTGFKEKLFF,-,TRBV24-1,TRBJ1-4,-
TGCGCCAGCAGCCAAGAAGGCCCGGGACAGGGGAACAATCAGCCCCAGCATTTT,CASSQEGPGQGNNQPQHF,few,TRBV4-1,TRBJ1-5,TRBD1
TGTGCCAGCAGCCCCCAGGGACAGGGGTTGGGTCTAACTGGAAACACCATATATTTT,CASSPQGQGLGLTGNTIYF,-,TRBV7-2,TRBJ1-3,TRBD1
TGTGCCAGCAGCCGAGCAGAGGGAGAAAAACTGTTTTTT,CASSRAEGEKLFF,once,TRBV7-9,TRBJ1-4,-
TGTGCCAGCAGCTTAGAGCCAGCAGGGGCCTTAGCTAACTATGGCTACACCTTC,CASSLEPAGALANYGYTF,-,TRBV11-2,TRBJ1-2,-
TGTGCCTGGAGCGGGACAGGGTGGGAGACCCAGTACTTC,CAWSGTGWETQYF,-,TRBV30,TRBJ2-5,TRBD1
TGTGCCAGCAGCGTAGGGGGACTAGCGGGGCCCAATGAGCAGTTCTTC,CASSVGGLAGPNEQFF,-,TRBV9,TRBJ2-1,TRBD2
TGTGCCATCAGTGAGTTTCAGGGGTCTGAAGCTTTCTTT,CAISEFQGSEAFF,-,TRBV10-3,TRBJ1-1,-
TGCGCCAGCAGCTCCGGGACAGCTGGGGCCAACGTCCTGACTTTC,CASSSGTAGANVLTF,-,TRBV5-1,TRBJ2-6,TRBD1
TGTGCCAGCAGTCCCCCGGGACAGGGATTCTATGGCTACACCTTC,CASSPPGQGFYGYTF,-,TRBV25-1,TRBJ1-2,TRBD1
TGTGCCATCGGGGGACAGGGATGGGGAAGCTCCTACAATGAGCAGTTCTTC,CAIGGQGWGSSYNEQFF,few,TRBV10-3,TRBJ2-1,TRBD1
TGTGCCAGCAGTGACGACCAGGGTTACGAGCAGTACTTC,CASSDDQGYEQYF,-,TRBV2,TRBJ2-7,-
TGTGCCAGCAGTTTGGCAGGGGGACCTAACTATGGCTACACCTTC,CASSLAGGPNYGYTF,-,TRBV28,TRBJ1-2,TRBD1
TGTGCCAGCAGCCTAGCAGATACGCAGTATTTT,CASSLADTQYF,-,TRBV28,TRBJ2-3,-
TGTGCCAGCAGCTCAGTCCGGGACAACTCCTACGAGCAGTACTTC,CASSSVRDNSYEQYF,-,TRBV7-6,TRBJ2-7,-
TGTGCCAGCAGGAAGAGGGTAGACTATGGCTACACCTTC,CASRKRVDYGYTF,-,TRBV5-6,TRBJ1-2,-
TGTGCCACCAGCGAACTACGCGAGCAGTACTTC,CATSELREQYF,-,TRBV15,TRBJ2-7,-
TGCGCCAGCAGTGTTGGACAGGGGGCCAACACCGGGGAGCTGTTTTTT,CASSVGQGANTGELFF,-,TRBV10-2,TRBJ2-2,TRBD1
TGTGCCAGCAGTTACGGCAGGGCCTACGAGCAGTACTTC,CASSYGRAYEQYF,-,TRBV27,TRBJ2-7,-
TGTGCCAGCAGCTTCGTCGGGGGGGGTAGCACTGAAGCTTTCTTT,CASSFVGGGSTEAFF,once,TRBV3-1/TRBV3-2,TRBJ1-1,-
TGTGCCAGCTCACCCCCAGCGGGTTCGGGAAACACCATATATTTT,CASSPPAGSGNTIYF,-,TRBV18,TRBJ1-3,-
TGTGCCTGGAGTGGACAGGGGGCTCAGCCCCAGCATTTT,CAWSGQGAQPQHF,-,TRBV30,TRBJ1-5,TRBD1
TGTGCCAGCAGCGTTAGCGGAGCCCCCGGCAATGAGCAGTTCTTC,CASSVSGAPGNEQFF,-,TRBV9,TRBJ2-1,-
TGTGCAAGTCGCTTAGCCTCTAGGGGCGAGAAATGTATCTCAGATACGCAGTATTTT,CASRLASRGEKCISDTQYF,-,TRBV12-2,TRBJ2-3,-